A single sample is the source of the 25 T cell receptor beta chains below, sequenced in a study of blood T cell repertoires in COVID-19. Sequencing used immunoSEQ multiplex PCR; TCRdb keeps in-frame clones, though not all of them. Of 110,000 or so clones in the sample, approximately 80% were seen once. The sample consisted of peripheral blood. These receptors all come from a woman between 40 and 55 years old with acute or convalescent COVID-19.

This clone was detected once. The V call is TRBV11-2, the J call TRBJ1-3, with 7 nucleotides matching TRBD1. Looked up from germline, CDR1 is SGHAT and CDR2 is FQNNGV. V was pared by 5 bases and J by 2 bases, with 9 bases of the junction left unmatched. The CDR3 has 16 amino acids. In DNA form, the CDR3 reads TGTGCCAGCAGCAAGGGACAGCGGATTACTGGAAACACCATATATTTT. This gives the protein CASSKGQRITGNTIYF. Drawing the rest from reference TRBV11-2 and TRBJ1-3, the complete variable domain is EAGVAQSPRYKIIEKRQSVAFWCNPISGHATLYWYQQILGQGPKLLIQFQNNGVVDDSQLPKDRFSAERLKGVDSTLKIQPAKLEDSAVYLCASSKGQRITGNTIYFGEGSWLTVV.

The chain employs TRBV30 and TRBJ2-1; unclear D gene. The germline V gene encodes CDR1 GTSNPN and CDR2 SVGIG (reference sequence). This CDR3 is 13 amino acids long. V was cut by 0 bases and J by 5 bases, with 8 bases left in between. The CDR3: CAWSVNRHNEQFF. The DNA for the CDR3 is TGTGCCTGGAGTGTAAACAGACACAATGAGCAGTTCTTC.

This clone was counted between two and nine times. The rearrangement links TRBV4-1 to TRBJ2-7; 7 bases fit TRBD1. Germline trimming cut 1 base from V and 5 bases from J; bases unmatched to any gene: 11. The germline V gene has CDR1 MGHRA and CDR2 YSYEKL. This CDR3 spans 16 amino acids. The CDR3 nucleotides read TGCGCCAGCAGCCAAGCCAGGGGGAGTGGCGAAAACGAGCAGTACTTC. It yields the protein CASSQARGSGENEQYF.

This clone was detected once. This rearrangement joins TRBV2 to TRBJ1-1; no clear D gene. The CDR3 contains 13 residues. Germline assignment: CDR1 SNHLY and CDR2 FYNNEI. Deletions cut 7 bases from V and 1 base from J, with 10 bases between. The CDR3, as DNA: TGTGCCAGCATTATGACAAGGAACACTGAAGCTTTCTTT. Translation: CASIMTRNTEAFF.

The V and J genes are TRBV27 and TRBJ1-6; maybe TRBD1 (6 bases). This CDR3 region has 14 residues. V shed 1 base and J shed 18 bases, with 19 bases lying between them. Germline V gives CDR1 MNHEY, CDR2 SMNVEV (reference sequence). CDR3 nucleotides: TGTGCCAGCAGTTTATACTCGGACGGACAGTACTACCACTTT. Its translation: CASSLYSDGQYYHF.

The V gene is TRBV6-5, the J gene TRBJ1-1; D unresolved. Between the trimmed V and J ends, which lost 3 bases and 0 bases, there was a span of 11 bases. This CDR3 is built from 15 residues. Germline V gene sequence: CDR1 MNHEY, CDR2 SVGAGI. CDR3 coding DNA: TGTGCCAGCAGTTATGGTCGAACTTTGAACACTGAAGCTTTCTTT. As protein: CASSYGRTLNTEAFF.

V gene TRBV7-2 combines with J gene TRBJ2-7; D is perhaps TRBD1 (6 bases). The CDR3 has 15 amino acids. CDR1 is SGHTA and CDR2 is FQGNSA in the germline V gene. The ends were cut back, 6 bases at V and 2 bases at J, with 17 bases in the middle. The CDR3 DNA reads TGTGCCAGCAGTTCTCGTCCAGGGGTCACCTACGAGCAGTACTTC. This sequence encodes CASSSRPGVTYEQYF.

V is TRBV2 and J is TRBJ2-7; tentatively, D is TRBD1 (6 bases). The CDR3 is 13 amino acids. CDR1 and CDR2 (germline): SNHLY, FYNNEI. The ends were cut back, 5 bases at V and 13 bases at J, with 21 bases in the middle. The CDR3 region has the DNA TGTGCCAGCAGTCACTACCCACAGGGATGGATTTACTTC. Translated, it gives CASSHYPQGWIYF.

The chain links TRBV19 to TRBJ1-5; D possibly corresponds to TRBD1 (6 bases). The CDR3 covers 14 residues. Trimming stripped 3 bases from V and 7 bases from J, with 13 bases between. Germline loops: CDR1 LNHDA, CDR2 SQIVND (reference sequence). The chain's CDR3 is CASSIYRDLQPQHF. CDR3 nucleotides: TGTGCCAGTAGTATTTACAGGGACCTCCAGCCCCAGCATTTT.

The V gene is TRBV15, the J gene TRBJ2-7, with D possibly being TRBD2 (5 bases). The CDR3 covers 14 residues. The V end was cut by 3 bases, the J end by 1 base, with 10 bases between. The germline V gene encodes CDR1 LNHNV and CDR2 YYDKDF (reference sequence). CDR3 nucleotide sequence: TGTGCCACCAGCAGGGCCCGGGAATCCTACGAGCAGTACTTC. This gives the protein CATSRARESYEQYF.

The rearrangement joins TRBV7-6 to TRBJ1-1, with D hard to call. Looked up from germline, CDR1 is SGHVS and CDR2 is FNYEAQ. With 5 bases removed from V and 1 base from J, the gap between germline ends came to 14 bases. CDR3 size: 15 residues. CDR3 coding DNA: TGTGCCAGCAGCACGGGGAGGAAGGGGAACACTGAAGCTTTCTTT. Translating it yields CASSTGRKGNTEAFF.

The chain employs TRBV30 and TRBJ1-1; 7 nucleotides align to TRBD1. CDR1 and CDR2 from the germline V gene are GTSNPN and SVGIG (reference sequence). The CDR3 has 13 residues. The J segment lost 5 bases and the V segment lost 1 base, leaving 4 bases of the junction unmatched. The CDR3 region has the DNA TGTGCCTGGAGTGCACAGGGGAGGACTGAAGCTTTCTTT. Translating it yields CAWSAQGRTEAFF.

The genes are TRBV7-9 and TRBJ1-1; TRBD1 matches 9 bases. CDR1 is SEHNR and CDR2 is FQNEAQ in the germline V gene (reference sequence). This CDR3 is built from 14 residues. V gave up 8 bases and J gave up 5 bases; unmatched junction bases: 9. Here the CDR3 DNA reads TGTGCCAGCCAGATCGGGGACAGGGATACTGAAGCTTTCTTT. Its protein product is CASQIGDRDTEAFF.

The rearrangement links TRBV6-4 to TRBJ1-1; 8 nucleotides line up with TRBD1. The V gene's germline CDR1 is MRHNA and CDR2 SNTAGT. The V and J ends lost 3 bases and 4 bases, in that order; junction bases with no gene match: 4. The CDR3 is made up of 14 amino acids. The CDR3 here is CASSEQGGGTEAFF. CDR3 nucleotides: TGTGCCAGCAGTGAACAGGGGGGGGGCACTGAAGCTTTCTTT.

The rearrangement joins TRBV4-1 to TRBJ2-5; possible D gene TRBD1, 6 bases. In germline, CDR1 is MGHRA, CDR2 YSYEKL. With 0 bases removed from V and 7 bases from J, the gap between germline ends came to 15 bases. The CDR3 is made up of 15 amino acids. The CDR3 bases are TGCGCCAGCAGCCAAGAACGGGTGCAGGGGTGGACCCAGTACTTC. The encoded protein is CASSQERVQGWTQYF.

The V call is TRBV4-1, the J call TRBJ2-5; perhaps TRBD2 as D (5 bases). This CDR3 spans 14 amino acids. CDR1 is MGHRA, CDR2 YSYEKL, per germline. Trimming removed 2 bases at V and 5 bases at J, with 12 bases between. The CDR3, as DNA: TGCGCCAGCAGCCAAATAGCGTTCTTGGAGACCCAGTACTTC. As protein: CASSQIAFLETQYF.

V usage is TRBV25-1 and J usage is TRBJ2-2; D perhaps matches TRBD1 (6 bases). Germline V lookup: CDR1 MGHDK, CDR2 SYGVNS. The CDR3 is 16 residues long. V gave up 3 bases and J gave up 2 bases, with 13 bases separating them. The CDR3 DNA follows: TGTGCCAGCAGTGATTACAGGGTTGGAAACACCGGGGAGCTGTTTTTT. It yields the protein CASSDYRVGNTGELFF.

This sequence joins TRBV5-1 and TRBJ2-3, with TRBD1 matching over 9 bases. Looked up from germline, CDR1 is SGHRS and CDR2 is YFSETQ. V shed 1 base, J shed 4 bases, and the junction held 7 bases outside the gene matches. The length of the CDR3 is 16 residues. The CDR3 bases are TGCGCCAGCAGCTTGTACGGACAGGGGAACGCAGATACGCAGTATTTT. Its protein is CASSLYGQGNADTQYF. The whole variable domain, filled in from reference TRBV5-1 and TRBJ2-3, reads KAGVTQTPRYLIKTRGQQVTLSCSPISGHRSVSWYQQTPGQGLQFLFEYFSETQRNKGNFPGRFSGRQFSNSRSEMNVSTLELGDSALYLCASSLYGQGNADTQYFGPGTRLTVL.

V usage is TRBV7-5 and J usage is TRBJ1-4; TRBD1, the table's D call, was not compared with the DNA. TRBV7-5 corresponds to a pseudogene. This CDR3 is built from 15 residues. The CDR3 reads CVRSSTDRVAEKLFF. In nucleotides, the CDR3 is TGTGTCAGAAGCTCCACGGACAGGGTCGCTGAAAAACTGTTTTTT.

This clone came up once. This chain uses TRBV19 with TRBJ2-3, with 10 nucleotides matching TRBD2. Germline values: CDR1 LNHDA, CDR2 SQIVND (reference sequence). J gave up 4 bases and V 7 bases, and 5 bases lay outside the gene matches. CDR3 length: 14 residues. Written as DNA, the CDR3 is TGTGCCAGTAAATCCAGCGGGGGGGCAGATACGCAGTATTTT. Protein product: CASKSSGGADTQYF.

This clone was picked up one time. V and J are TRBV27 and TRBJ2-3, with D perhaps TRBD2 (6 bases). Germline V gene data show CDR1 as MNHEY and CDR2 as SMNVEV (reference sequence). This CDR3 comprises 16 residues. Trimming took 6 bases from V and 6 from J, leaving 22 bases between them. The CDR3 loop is CASRPWTITSVDTQYF. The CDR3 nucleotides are TGTGCCAGCAGGCCCTGGACTATAACGTCTGTGGATACGCAGTATTTT.

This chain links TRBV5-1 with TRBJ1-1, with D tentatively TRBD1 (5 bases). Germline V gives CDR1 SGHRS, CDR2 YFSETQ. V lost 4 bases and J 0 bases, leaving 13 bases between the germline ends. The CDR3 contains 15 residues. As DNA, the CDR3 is TGCGCCAGCAGCCCCCAGGCAGGGCTGAACACTGAAGCTTTCTTT. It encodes CASSPQAGLNTEAFF.

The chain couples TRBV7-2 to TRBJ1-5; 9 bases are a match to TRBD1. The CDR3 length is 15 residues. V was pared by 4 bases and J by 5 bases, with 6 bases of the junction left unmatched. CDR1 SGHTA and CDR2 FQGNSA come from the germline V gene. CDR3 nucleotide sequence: TGTGCCAGCAGCTCAACCGGGACAGGGTATCAGCCCCAGCATTTT. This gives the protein CASSSTGTGYQPQHF.

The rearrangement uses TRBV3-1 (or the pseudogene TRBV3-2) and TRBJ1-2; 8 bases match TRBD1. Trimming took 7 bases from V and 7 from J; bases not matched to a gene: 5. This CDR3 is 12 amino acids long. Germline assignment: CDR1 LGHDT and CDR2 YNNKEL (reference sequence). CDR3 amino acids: CASNSGGLGYTF. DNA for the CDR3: TGTGCCAGCAACTCAGGGGGCCTTGGCTACACCTTC.

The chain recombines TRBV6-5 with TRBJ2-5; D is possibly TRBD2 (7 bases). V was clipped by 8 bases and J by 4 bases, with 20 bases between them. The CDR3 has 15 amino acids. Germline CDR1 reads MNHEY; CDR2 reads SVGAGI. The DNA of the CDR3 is TGTGCCAGCCGCCGGGGGGCGGGAAAGGGAGAGACCCAGTACTTC. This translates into CASRRGAGKGETQYF.